Each of the 25 T cell receptor beta chains below was sequenced from the same sample in a study of T cells in localized non-small cell lung cancer. Sequencing used immunoSEQ multiplex PCR; TCRdb keeps in-frame clones, though not all of them. The sample yields roughly 71,000 clones, around 85% seen once. Sequenced here: peripheral blood, sampled before any cancer treatment. The receptors shown here come from a male donor older than 55 with stage III squamous cell lung carcinoma.

The CDR3 coding sequence is TGTGCCAGCACCCTCCGGGCGGCTAGCACAGATACGCAGTATTTT. Translated, it gives CASTLRAASTDTQYF. The chain has TRBV11-2 and TRBJ2-3; unclear D gene. The CDR3 sequence is 15 residues long. V lost 7 bases and J 0 bases, leaving 14 bases between the germline ends. Germline loops: CDR1 SGHAT, CDR2 FQNNGV. Combining the CDR3 with reference TRBV11-2 and TRBJ2-3 gives the whole variable domain EAGVAQSPRYKIIEKRQSVAFWCNPISGHATLYWYQQILGQGPKLLIQFQNNGVVDDSQLPKDRFSAERLKGVDSTLKIQPAKLEDSAVYLCASTLRAASTDTQYFGPGTRLTVL.

Here the CDR3 DNA reads TGTGCCAGCTCACCACGATCAGACACTGAAGCTTTCTTT. Protein sequence: CASSPRSDTEAFF. The chain joins TRBV18 to TRBJ1-1; no reliable D call. CDR3 length: 13 residues. The germline V gene encodes CDR1 KGHSH and CDR2 LQKENI. V dropped 1 base and J dropped 3 bases, with 6 bases sitting between them.

This sequence joins TRBV6-1 and TRBJ1-3; tentative D call: TRBD1 (5 bases). V shed 6 bases and J shed 13 bases, with 16 bases lying between them. The CDR3 contains 12 residues. Germline loops: CDR1 MNHNS, CDR2 SASEGT. This chain's CDR3 is CASSDLLQGIYF. DNA of the CDR3: TGTGCCAGCAGCGACCTCCTTCAGGGAATATATTTT.

CDR3 amino acids: CASVPKGSSTDTQYF. CDR3 in DNA: TGTGCCAGCGTACCCAAGGGGTCTAGCACAGATACGCAGTATTTT. V is TRBV5-8 and J is TRBJ2-3; tentative D call: TRBD1 (5 bases). Germline V CDR1 and CDR2: SGHTS, YDEGEE. V was cut by 7 bases and J by 0 bases, with 15 bases left in between. CDR3 length: 15 amino acids.

V is TRBV27 and J is TRBJ1-6; 7 positions agree with TRBD1. V lost 5 bases to trimming and J lost 5 bases; unmatched junction nucleotides: 3. The CDR3 runs to 14 residues. Per the germline V gene, CDR1 is MNHEY and CDR2 is SMNVEV (reference sequence). CDR3 coding DNA: TGTGCCAGCAGTCCACAGGGGCATAATTCACCCCTCCACTTT. Amino acids: CASSPQGHNSPLHF.

The rearrangement links TRBV18 to TRBJ2-3; TRBD1 matches at 10 bases. The ends lost 5 bases at V and 3 bases at J; junction bases unmatched: 2. CDR1 KGHSH and CDR2 LQKENI come from the germline V gene. The CDR3 length is 14 residues. This CDR3 is CASSRDRGTDTQYF. DNA for the CDR3: TGTGCCAGCTCAAGGGACAGGGGAACAGATACGCAGTATTTT.

The chain couples TRBV25-1 to TRBJ2-7; 9 bases map to TRBD1. CDR3 length: 18 amino acids. Trimming at V came to 4 bases and at J to 0 bases, leaving 13 bases not matched to a gene. Germline V lookup: CDR1 MGHDK, CDR2 SYGVNS. DNA of the CDR3: TGTGCCAGCAGTGGCAACCGGGACAGGGAAGAAAGCTCCTACGAGCAGTACTTC. Encoded protein: CASSGNRDREESSYEQYF.

This clone was observed a single time. The chain is built from TRBV5-6 and TRBJ2-7; no clear D gene. This CDR3 has 11 residues. Germline CDR1 reads SGHDT; CDR2 reads YYEEEE. V was shortened by 2 bases and J by 5 bases, with 5 bases between the two germline ends. The CDR3 nucleotides read TGTGCCAGCAGCTTAGTCAACGAGCAGTACTTC. This codes for CASSLVNEQYF. The variable domain in full, with the rest retrieved from reference TRBV5-6 and TRBJ2-7, is DAGVTQSPTHLIKTRGQQVTLRCSPKSGHDTVSWYQQALGQGPQFIFQYYEEEERQRGNFPDRFSGHQFPNYSSELNVNALLLGDSALYLCASSLVNEQYFGPGTRLTVT.

The rearrangement uses TRBV5-1 and TRBJ2-7, with D tentatively TRBD2 (7 bases). V lost 0 bases and J lost 4, with 14 bases in between. The CDR3 spans 15 residues. Looked up from germline, CDR1 is SGHRS and CDR2 is YFSETQ. CDR3 sequence (DNA): TGCGCCAGCAGCTTGGAGTCGGGGGGCGGGTACGAGCAGTACTTC. Its translation is CASSLESGGGYEQYF.

The chain uses TRBV7-8 and TRBJ1-6; 8 positions agree with TRBD1. Germline V gene data show CDR1 as SGHVS and CDR2 as FQNEAQ. This CDR3 has 16 amino acids. V shed 5 bases and J 9 bases; nucleotides not matched to a gene: 12. The CDR3 region has the DNA TGTGCCAGCAGCCTACCACCTGGACAGGGAGGTTCACCCCTCCACTTT. The encoded protein is CASSLPPGQGGSPLHF.

The chain recombines TRBV10-1 with TRBJ1-2; weak D call: TRBD1 (5 bases). Trimming stripped 5 bases from V and 4 bases from J, with 14 bases between. Germline V CDR1 and CDR2: WNHNN, SYGVQD (reference sequence). CDR3 length: 14 amino acids. CDR3 bases: TGCGCCAGCAGTCCCTCAGGGACGGCCTATGGCTACACCTTC. Encoded protein: CASSPSGTAYGYTF.

The rearrangement uses TRBV2 and TRBJ1-2; a possible D gene is TRBD1 (6 bases). The V gene lost 6 bases and the J gene lost 8 bases, with 25 bases spanning the gap. CDR1 and CDR2 (germline): SNHLY, FYNNEI. This CDR3 is built from 16 residues. The CDR3 loop reads CASSTAGASVFSGYTF. The CDR3 DNA sequence: TGTGCCAGCAGCACTGCAGGGGCGAGCGTCTTTTCGGGCTACACCTTC.

The chain links TRBV12-5 to TRBJ2-3; D remains ambiguous. Germline CDR1 reads LGHNT; CDR2 reads FRNRAP. The V end was cut by 1 base, the J end by 1 base, with 9 bases between. The CDR3 runs to 15 residues. This CDR3 is CASGLGNPGTDTQYF. As DNA, the CDR3 is TGTGCTAGTGGTTTGGGCAACCCGGGCACAGATACGCAGTATTTT. Using reference TRBV12-5 and TRBJ2-3 for the parts outside the CDR3, the full variable domain is DARVTQTPRHKVTEMGQEVTMRCQPILGHNTVFWYRQTMMQGLELLAYFRNRAPLDDSGMPKDRFSAEMPDATLATLKIQPSEPRDSAVYFCASGLGNPGTDTQYFGPGTRLTVL.

The chain joins TRBV2 to TRBJ2-7; perhaps TRBD1 as D (6 bases). The CDR3 runs 14 residues. CDR1 SNHLY and CDR2 FYNNEI come from the germline V gene. V gave up 5 bases and J gave up 2 bases, with 13 bases separating them. The DNA for the CDR3 is TGTGCCAGCAGTCCTCCGACAGGAACCTACGAGCAGTACTTC. Protein sequence: CASSPPTGTYEQYF.

The V gene is TRBV5-8, the J gene TRBJ1-4, with D maybe TRBD1 (5 bases). CDR1 SGHTS and CDR2 YDEGEE come from the germline V gene. The CDR3 is 15 amino acids. V was pared by 4 bases and J by 3 bases, with 13 bases between. CDR3 nucleotides: TGTGCCAGCAGCGCGCTGGGGGTGGCTAATGAAAAACTGTTTTTT. Encoded protein: CASSALGVANEKLFF.

The V and J genes are TRBV5-1 and TRBJ2-3, with a weak D call TRBD1 (5 bases). Germline assignment: CDR1 SGHRS and CDR2 YFSETQ. Trimming took off 4 bases at V and 3 bases at J, with 15 bases between the two ends. The CDR3 length is 15 residues. CDR3 sequence: CASSRAQGGTDTQYF. The CDR3 nucleotides are TGCGCCAGCAGCCGGGCGCAGGGCGGTACAGATACGCAGTATTTT.

This clone appeared once. This chain joins TRBV27 and TRBJ1-1; 8 bases are a match to TRBD1. The CDR3 runs to 15 residues. The germline gives CDR1 MNHEY, CDR2 SMNVEV (reference sequence). The J segment lost 4 bases and the V segment lost 3 bases, leaving 7 bases of the junction unmatched. Written as DNA, the CDR3 is TGTGCCAGCAGTTTCCAGGGGGCGTTTGTCACTGAAGCTTTCTTT. Residues: CASSFQGAFVTEAFF.

This clone appeared a few times. This chain joins TRBV7-9 and TRBJ1-3, with TRBD1 matching over 8 bases. The CDR3 sequence is 13 residues long. Germline CDR1 and CDR2: SEHNR and FQNEAQ (reference sequence). Trimming took 5 bases from V and 9 from J; bases not matched to a gene: 6. In DNA form, the CDR3 reads TGTGCCAGCAGCGAACAGGGGGACGGCACCATATATTTT. This sequence encodes CASSEQGDGTIYF.

The rearrangement uses TRBV6-6 and TRBJ1-5; unclear D gene. There are 14 residues in the CDR3. Trimming removed 8 bases from V and 0 bases from J, with 11 bases in between. In germline, CDR1 is MNHNY, CDR2 SVGAGI (reference sequence). The DNA for the CDR3 is TGTGCCAGCGCCAGCGGGGATAGCAATCAGCCCCAGCATTTT. Encoded protein: CASASGDSNQPQHF.

The chain carries TRBV7-8 and TRBJ2-1; maybe TRBD1 (5 bases). CDR1 SGHVS and CDR2 FQNEAQ come from the germline V gene. V gave up 7 bases and J gave up 1 base, with 14 bases separating them. The CDR3 covers 15 residues. CDR3 amino acids: CASTLRVVSYNEQFF. The CDR3 nucleotides read TGTGCCAGCACGCTCAGGGTGGTGTCCTACAATGAGCAGTTCTTC.

The chain uses TRBV2 and TRBJ2-5; perhaps TRBD1 as D (5 bases). The ends were cut back, 3 bases at V and 4 bases at J, with 15 bases in the middle. Germline V gene data show CDR1 as SNHLY and CDR2 as FYNNEI. The CDR3 is made up of 15 amino acids. The CDR3 sequence is CASSEVYRKGETQYF. For the CDR3, the DNA is TGTGCCAGCAGTGAGGTTTACAGGAAGGGAGAGACCCAGTACTTC.

The chain links TRBV6-1 to TRBJ2-2; D not certain. Trimming removed 4 bases at V and 4 bases at J, with 10 bases between. Germline V lookup: CDR1 MNHNS, CDR2 SASEGT. The CDR3 sequence is 14 residues long. CDR3 loop: CASSVNLPTGELFF. For the CDR3, the DNA is TGTGCCAGCAGTGTAAATCTTCCCACCGGGGAGCTGTTTTTT.

The chain is built from TRBV10-1 and TRBJ1-2; TRBD1 matches 10 bases. V dropped 6 bases and J dropped 4; count of bases not matched to a gene: 5. Germline-derived CDR1 and CDR2 are WNHNN and SYGVQD (reference sequence). CDR3 length equals 14 residues. The CDR3 loop reads CASRPGQGFYGYTF. The CDR3 region has the DNA TGCGCCAGCAGACCGGGACAGGGGTTCTATGGCTACACCTTC.

CDR3 nucleotides: TGTGCCAGCAGTCCCCCGGGGAAATCCTACGAGCAGTACTTC. Translating it yields CASSPPGKSYEQYF. The V gene is TRBV6-6, the J gene TRBJ2-7; D possibly corresponds to TRBD2 (5 bases). Germline-derived CDR1 and CDR2 are MNHNY and SVGAGI (reference sequence). This CDR3 has 14 residues. V lost 5 bases to trimming and J lost 1 base, with 12 bases between them.

To note about this clone: A much larger clone lies a single base off, so this may be a read error. Other DNA sequences from this sample encode an identical CDR3 as well. The rearrangement uses TRBV7-2 and TRBJ1-6, with D unclear. Deletions cut 3 bases from V and 7 bases from J, with 1 base between. Germline V gene data show CDR1 as SGHTA and CDR2 as FQGNSA. The CDR3 contains 11 residues. The CDR3 nucleotides read TGTGCCAGCAGCTTGAATTCACCCCTCCACTTT. Amino acid sequence: CASSLNSPLHF.